This T cell receptor beta chain was sequenced during a study of graft-versus-host responses after intestinal transplantation. On the study more broadly: Induction using anti-thymocyte globulin, followed by tacrolimus and steroids for roughly 3 years, was given to all recipients. Study-level points and caveats: Recipient-marrow GvH clones were detected, some having first appeared in ileum or blood. Early post-transplant falls in HvG clones accompanied the peak levels of circulating GvH clones. High graft-versus-host to host-versus-graft clonal ratios were found in allografts of patients who had graft-donor T cell macrochimerism.

A note on this clone: Its target is unknown.

Clones were read by immunoSEQ multiplex PCR, and TCRdb kept only the in-frame ones, dropping some. The data show 80,000 to 95,000 clones, about 92% seen once. The CDR3 consists of 13 residues. The germline CDR1 and CDR2 sequences are WSHSY and SAAADI. Deletions cut 6 bases from V and 6 bases from J, with 12 bases between. The sequenced sample was unstimulated CD8+ T cells sorted from spleen or lymph node cells, obtained before intestinal transplant. The chain joins TRBV10-2 to TRBJ2-1; weak D call: TRBD2 (6 bases). This sequence originates from a human donor who received an intestinal transplant. The CDR3: CASSYGTSNEQFF. As DNA, the CDR3 is TGCGCCAGCAGCTACGGGACTTCCAATGAGCAGTTCTTC.